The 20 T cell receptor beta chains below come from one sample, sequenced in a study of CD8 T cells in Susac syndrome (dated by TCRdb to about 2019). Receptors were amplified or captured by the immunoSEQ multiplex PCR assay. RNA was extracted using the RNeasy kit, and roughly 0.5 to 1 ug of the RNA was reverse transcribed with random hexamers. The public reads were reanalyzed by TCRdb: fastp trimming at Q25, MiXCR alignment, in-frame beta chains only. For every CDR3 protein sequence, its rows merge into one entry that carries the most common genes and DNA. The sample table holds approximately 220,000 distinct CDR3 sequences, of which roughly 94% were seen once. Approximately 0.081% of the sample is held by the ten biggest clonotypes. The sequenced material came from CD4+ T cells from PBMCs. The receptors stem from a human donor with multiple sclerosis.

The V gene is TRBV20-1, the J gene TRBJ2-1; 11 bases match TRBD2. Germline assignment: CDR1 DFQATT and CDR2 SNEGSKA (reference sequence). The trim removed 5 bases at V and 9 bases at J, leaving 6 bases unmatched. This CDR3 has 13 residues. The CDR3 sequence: CSAPGLAEVEQFF. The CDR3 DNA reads TGCAGTGCTCCGGGACTAGCGGAGGTTGAGCAGTTCTTC.

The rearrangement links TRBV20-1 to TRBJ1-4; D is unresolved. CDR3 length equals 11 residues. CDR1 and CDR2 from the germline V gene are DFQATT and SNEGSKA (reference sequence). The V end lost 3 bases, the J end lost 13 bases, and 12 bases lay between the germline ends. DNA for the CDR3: TGCAGTGCTAGCTCGGATTGGGGACTGTTTTTT. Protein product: CSASSDWGLFF.

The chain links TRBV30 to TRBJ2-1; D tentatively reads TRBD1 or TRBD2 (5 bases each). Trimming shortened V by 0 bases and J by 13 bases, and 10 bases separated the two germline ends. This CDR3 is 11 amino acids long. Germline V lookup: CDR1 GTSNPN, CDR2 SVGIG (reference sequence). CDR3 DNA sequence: TGTGCCTGGAGTGTATGGGACGATCAGTTCTTC. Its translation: CAWSVWDDQFF.

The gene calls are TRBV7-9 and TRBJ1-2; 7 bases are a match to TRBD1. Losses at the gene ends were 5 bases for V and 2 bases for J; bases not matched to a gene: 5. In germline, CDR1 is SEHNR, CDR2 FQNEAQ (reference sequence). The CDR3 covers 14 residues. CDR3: CASSPRQGNYGYTF. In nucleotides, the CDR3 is TGTGCCAGCAGCCCGAGACAGGGAAACTATGGCTACACCTTC.

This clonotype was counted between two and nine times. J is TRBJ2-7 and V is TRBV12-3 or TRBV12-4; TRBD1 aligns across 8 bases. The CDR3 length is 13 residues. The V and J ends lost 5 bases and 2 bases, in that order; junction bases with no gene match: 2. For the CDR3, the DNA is TGTGCCAGCAGTCGGACAGGGACCTACGAGCAGTACTTC. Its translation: CASSRTGTYEQYF.

The CDR3 protein is CASTKDRGEAGANVLTF. The DNA for the CDR3 is TGTGCCAGTACTAAAGACAGGGGAGAGGCTGGGGCCAACGTCCTGACTTTC. This chain connects TRBV3-1 to TRBJ2-6, with 8 bases identical to TRBD1. CDR3 length equals 17 residues. Trimming cost V 9 bases and J 2 bases; bases outside gene matches: 12. Germline V gene lookup returns CDR1 LGHDT and CDR2 YNNKEL (reference sequence).

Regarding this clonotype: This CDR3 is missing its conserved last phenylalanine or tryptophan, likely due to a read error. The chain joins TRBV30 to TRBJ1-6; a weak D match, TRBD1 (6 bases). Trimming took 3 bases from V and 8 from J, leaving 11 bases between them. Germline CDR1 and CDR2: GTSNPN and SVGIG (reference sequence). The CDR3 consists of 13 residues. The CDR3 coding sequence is TGTGCCTGGAGGGGATACAGGGATTCACCCCTCCACTCT. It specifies CAWRGYRDSPLHS.

CDR3 region: CASNPLVGTGYNEQFF. For the CDR3, the DNA is TGTGCCAGCAACCCTTTAGTTGGGACAGGGTACAATGAGCAGTTCTTC. This rearrangement joins TRBV27 to TRBJ2-1, with 9 nucleotides matching TRBD1. The CDR3 sequence is 16 residues long. Germline CDR1 MNHEY, CDR2 SMNVEV (reference sequence). With 7 bases clipped from V and 4 bases from J, the junction kept 11 bases outside the gene matches.

The CDR3 DNA is TGCAGCGGCAAGGGGGAAGCTGAAGCTTTCTTT. It translates to CSGKGEAEAFF. This sequence joins TRBV29-1 and TRBJ1-1; D may be TRBD1 (6 bases). The CDR3 consists of 11 residues. In germline, CDR1 is SQVTM, CDR2 ANQGSEA. V lost 7 bases, J lost 6 bases, and 12 bases lay in between.

Written as DNA, the CDR3 is TGTGCCAGCAGCTTAGAAGCGGGGTTGGGAGAGACCCAGTACTTC. Its protein product is CASSLEAGLGETQYF. The chain couples TRBV7-9 to TRBJ2-5; the match to TRBD2 covers 7 bases. CDR1 SEHNR and CDR2 FQNEAQ come from the germline V gene (reference sequence). CDR3 length equals 15 residues. Trimming cost V 1 base and J 4 bases; bases outside gene matches: 6.

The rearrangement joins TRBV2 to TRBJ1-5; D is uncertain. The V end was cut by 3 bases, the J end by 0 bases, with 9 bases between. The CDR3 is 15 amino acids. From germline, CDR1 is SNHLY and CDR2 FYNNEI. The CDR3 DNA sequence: TGTGCCAGCAGTGAGAGCGGCTATAGCAATCAGCCCCAGCATTTT. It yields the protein CASSESGYSNQPQHF. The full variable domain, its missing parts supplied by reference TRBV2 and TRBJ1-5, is EPEVTQTPSHQVTQMGQEVILRCVPISNHLYFYWYRQILGQKVEFLVSFYNNEISEKSEIFDDQFSVERPDGSNFTLKIRSTKLEDSAMYFCASSESGYSNQPQHFGDGTRLSIL.

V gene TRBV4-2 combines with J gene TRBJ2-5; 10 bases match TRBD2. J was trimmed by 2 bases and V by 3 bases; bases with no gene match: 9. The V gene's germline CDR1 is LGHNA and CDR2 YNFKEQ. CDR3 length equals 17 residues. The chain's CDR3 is CASSQVLAGGHQETQYF. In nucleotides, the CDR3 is TGTGCCAGCAGCCAGGTTTTAGCGGGGGGACATCAAGAGACCCAGTACTTC.

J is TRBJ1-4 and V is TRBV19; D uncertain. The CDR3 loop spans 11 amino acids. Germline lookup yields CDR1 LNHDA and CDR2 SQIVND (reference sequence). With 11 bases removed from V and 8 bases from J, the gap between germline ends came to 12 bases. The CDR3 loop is CALRAGEKLFF. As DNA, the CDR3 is TGTGCCCTGAGGGCGGGAGAAAAACTGTTTTTT.

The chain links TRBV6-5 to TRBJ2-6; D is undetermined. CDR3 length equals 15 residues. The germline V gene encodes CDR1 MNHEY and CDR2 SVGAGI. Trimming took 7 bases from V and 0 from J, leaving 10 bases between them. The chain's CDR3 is CASKTGHSGANVLTF. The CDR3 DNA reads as TGTGCCAGCAAAACCGGGCACTCTGGGGCCAACGTCCTGACTTTC.

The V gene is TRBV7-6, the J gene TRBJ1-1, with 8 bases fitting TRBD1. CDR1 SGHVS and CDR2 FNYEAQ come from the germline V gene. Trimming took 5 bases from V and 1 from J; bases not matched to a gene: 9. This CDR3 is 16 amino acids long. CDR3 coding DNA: TGTGCCAGCAGCCCTAAGAGGGACAGGCAGAACACTGAAGCTTTCTTT. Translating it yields CASSPKRDRQNTEAFF.

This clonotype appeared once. This chain's CDR3 is CAWATGRQNIQYF. In nucleotides, the CDR3 is TGTGCCTGGGCGACTGGACGGCAAAACATTCAGTACTTC. The rearrangement links TRBV30 to TRBJ2-4; D is undetermined. This CDR3 has 13 residues. The V gene's germline CDR1 is GTSNPN and CDR2 SVGIG (reference sequence). V lost 5 bases to trimming and J lost 5 bases, with 13 bases between them.

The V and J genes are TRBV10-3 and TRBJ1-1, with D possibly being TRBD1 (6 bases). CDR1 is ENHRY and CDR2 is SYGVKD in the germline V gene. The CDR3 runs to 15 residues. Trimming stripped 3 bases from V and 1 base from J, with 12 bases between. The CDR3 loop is CAISEPGQSNTEAFF. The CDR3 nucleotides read TGTGCCATCAGTGAACCGGGACAATCGAACACTGAAGCTTTCTTT.

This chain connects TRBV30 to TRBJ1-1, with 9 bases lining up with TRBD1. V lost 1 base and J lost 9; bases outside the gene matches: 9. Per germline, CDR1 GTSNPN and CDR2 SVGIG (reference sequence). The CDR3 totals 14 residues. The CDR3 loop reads CAWSADRGREKAFF. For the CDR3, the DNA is TGTGCCTGGAGTGCGGACAGGGGAAGGGAAAAAGCTTTCTTT.

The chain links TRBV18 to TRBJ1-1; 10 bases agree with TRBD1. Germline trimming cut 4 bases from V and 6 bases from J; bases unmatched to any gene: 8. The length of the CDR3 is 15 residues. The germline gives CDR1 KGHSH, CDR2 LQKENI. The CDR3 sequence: CASSRPRDRGPEAFF. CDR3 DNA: TGTGCCAGCTCACGTCCCCGGGACAGGGGCCCTGAAGCTTTCTTT.

CDR3 sequence (DNA): TGCAGCGTTTCGCCTAGCGGGGGTTACAATGAGCAGTTCTTC. Translation: CSVSPSGGYNEQFF. The V gene is TRBV29-1, the J gene TRBJ2-1, with 10 bases fitting TRBD2. This CDR3 comprises 14 residues. V was pared by 5 bases and J by 4 bases, with 5 bases of the junction left unmatched. Germline V gene lookup returns CDR1 SQVTM and CDR2 ANQGSEA.